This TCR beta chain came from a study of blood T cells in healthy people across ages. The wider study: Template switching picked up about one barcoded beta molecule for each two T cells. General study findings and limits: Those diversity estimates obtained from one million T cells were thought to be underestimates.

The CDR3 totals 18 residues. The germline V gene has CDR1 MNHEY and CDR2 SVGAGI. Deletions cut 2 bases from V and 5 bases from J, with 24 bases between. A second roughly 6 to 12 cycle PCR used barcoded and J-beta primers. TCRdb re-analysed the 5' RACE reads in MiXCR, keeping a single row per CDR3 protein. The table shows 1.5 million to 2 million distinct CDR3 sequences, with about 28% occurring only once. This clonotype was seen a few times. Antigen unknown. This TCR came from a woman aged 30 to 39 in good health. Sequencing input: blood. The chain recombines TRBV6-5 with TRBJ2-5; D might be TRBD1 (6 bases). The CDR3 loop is CASSYRRDTQLGRETQYF. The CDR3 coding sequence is TGTGCCAGCAGTTACAGAAGGGACACCCAATTGGGAAGGGAGACCCAGTACTTC.